This TCR beta chain was identified during a study of blood T cell repertoires in COVID-19. Study as a whole: Acute-phase and convalescent COVID-19 samples originated in the United States, Italy and Spain.

The V gene's germline CDR1 is SGDLS and CDR2 YYNGEE. The CDR3 is 13 amino acids. With 5 bases clipped from V and 4 bases from J, the junction kept 6 bases outside the gene matches. Here immunoSEQ multiplex PCR was the method, and the copy in TCRdb shows in-frame clones only, minus some. In the table there are 100,000 or so clones, 81% of which are singletons. The chain has TRBV9 and TRBJ2-7; the match to TRBD1 covers 7 bases. The sequence was obtained from a woman in her seventies with acute or convalescent COVID-19. The sample was peripheral blood. CDR3: CASRRGQLYEQYF. In DNA, the CDR3 is TGTGCCAGCAGAAGGGGACAGCTTTACGAGCAGTACTTC.